This passage covers 4 T cell receptor beta chains from one sample sequenced in a study of shared clonotypes between healthy human individuals (dated by TCRdb to about 2020). CD8 naive samples were CD45RO-negative cells positively selected for CCR7, giving a CD45RA+CCR7+ population that excluded TemRA cells. The library was produced with the immunoSEQ multiplex PCR assay. Entries here come from immuneACCESS through TCRdb and include only in-frame sequences with V and J called. Some clones fail to appear in such tables; in the studies checked, an unresolved V gene covers under half of the shortfall, and the cause of the remainder is unknown. For this sample the table gives 2 million to 2.5 million clones, of which 85% to 95% were detected only once. 0.85% to 1.2% of the sample is taken by the ten largest. Input material: naive CD8+ T cells sorted from blood. Per the publication, the cell subset or site label means: CD45RA+CCR7+. These receptors were collected from a man younger than 35 in good health.

This chain links TRBV7-8 with TRBJ2-7; the D gene is possibly TRBD2 (6 bases). The CDR3 has 17 residues. CDR1 SGHVS and CDR2 FQNEAQ come from the germline V gene. V was clipped by 5 bases and J by 6 bases, with 26 bases between them. The CDR3 reads CASSPAEGHPPSSEQYF. CDR3 nucleotide sequence: TGTGCCAGCAGCCCCGCGGAGGGCCATCCCCCTTCTAGCGAGCAGTACTTC.

This CDR3 is CASSLVGAGYEQYF. CDR3 nucleotides: TGTGCCAGCAGCTTGGTGGGAGCGGGCTACGAGCAGTACTTC. The chain carries TRBV5-5 and TRBJ2-7, with D maybe TRBD2 (6 bases). Per germline, CDR1 SGHKS and CDR2 YYEKEE (reference sequence). The CDR3 totals 14 residues. Trimming shortened V by 0 bases and J by 3 bases, and 10 bases separated the two germline ends.

The chain carries TRBV13 and TRBJ2-1; a weak D match, TRBD2 (5 bases). The ends were cut back, 0 bases at V and 9 bases at J, with 6 bases in the middle. Per germline, CDR1 PRHDT and CDR2 FYEKMQ (reference sequence). The CDR3 has 12 amino acids. CDR3 bases: TGTGCCAGCAGCTTAGGAGCGGTTGAGCAGTTCTTC. Translating it yields CASSLGAVEQFF.

The rearrangement uses TRBV9 and TRBJ2-7, with 8 bases lining up with TRBD2. This CDR3 region has 15 residues. Germline CDR1 and CDR2: SGDLS and YYNGEE. V shed 2 bases, J shed 5 bases, and the junction held 9 bases outside the gene matches. The CDR3 protein is CASSVIAGGIDEQYF. The DNA for the CDR3 is TGTGCCAGCAGCGTTATTGCGGGAGGAATCGACGAGCAGTACTTC.